This TCR beta chain was captured by sequencing in a study of response to subunit inactivated influenza vaccine. TCRdb independently ran MiXCR on the RT-PCR reads; one entry per CDR3 protein. The sample lists 450,000 to 600,000 distinct CDR3 sequences, about 17% seen once, with 2.5% to 3.5% in the top ten. Study results and limitations: The authors proposed limited new T cell recruitment per seasonal influenza vaccination.

Of note for this clonotype: Its antigen is as yet unknown.

The receptor was derived from a man between 50 and 69 years old who received an inactivated influenza vaccine. The sequencing here drew on CD4+ T cells sorted from PBMCs, taken less than 30 months after vaccination.

CDR3 sequence: CSARDLGTSGSYNEQFF. The CDR3 coding sequence is TGCAGTGCTAGAGATCTGGGGACTAGCGGGAGTTACAATGAGCAGTTCTTC. V and J are TRBV20-1 and TRBJ2-1, with 14 bases aligning to TRBD2. J was trimmed by 4 bases and V by 0 bases; bases with no gene match: 5. The length of the CDR3 is 17 residues. Germline CDR1 and CDR2: DFQATT and SNEGSKA (reference sequence).